The TCR beta chain under discussion was sequenced for a study of cytomegalovirus exposure and HLA in healthy donors. Study-wide background: The 666 first-cohort repertoires shared a platform with the roughly 110 validation repertoires, as reported in a later analysis. Study observations and caveats: Some TCR beta chains (roughly 150 of them) were listed as cytomegalovirus-associated. Reports indicated that the classifier achieved high specificity and sensitivity in diagnosing cytomegalovirus status. Three of the chains that were CMV-associated were confirmed in vitro to be specific for CMV antigens.

The V gene end was trimmed by 7 bases and the J gene end by 3 bases; junction bases not matched to a gene: 7. CDR3 size: 15 residues. The germline gives CDR1 SQVTM, CDR2 ANQGSEA. A remark on this clone: The target antigen is unknown.

The table came from immunoSEQ multiplex PCR; TCRdb's copy has only in-frame clones and leaves some out. The data hold some 150,000 clones, with around 90% observed a single time. The sequencing input was PBMCs. The receptor's source is a man aged 18 to 30 in good health and CMV-seropositive. The rearrangement uses TRBV29-1 and TRBJ2-3; 13 bases agree with TRBD2. The CDR3 spells CSGSLAGGLTDTQYF. The DNA for the CDR3 is TGCAGCGGTTCACTAGCGGGAGGGCTGACAGATACGCAGTATTTT.